Listed below are T cell receptor beta chains from one sample, sequenced in a study of molecular identifiers for immune sequencing clone quantification. TCRdb itself ran the PCR reads through MiXCR, one entry per CDR3 protein. The sample lists about half a million distinct CDR3 sequences, about a quarter occurring once. The sample was naive CD8+ T cells from blood, with Jurkat cell RNA spiked in. These receptors were obtained from a human donor in good health. Some libraries in this study had Jurkat cell RNA spiked in. CDR3s include the opening cysteine and the closing phenylalanine or tryptophan. The D gene is left open where the match is weak. Part of the rows lack a size; the others show once, few, many or a class for expanded clones.

CASSQPGGPYEQYF	TGTGCCAGCAGCCAGCCAGGGGGGCCCTACGAGCAGTACTTC	TRBJ2-7	.	TRBV4-2	few
CASSLGNWYEQYF	TGTGCCAGCAGCCTAGGGAACTGGTACGAGCAGTACTTC	TRBJ2-7	.	TRBV5-6	.
CASIETLVRAVSTDTQYF	TGTGCCAGCATTGAAACTTTGGTAAGAGCCGTGAGCACAGATACGCAGTATTTT	TRBJ2-3	.	TRBV6-6	few
CASSAMANTEAFF	TGTGCCAGCAGCGCGATGGCGAACACTGAAGCTTTCTTT	TRBJ1-1	.	TRBV11-2	few
CAWSPGGSSTDTQYF	TGTGCCTGGAGTCCCGGCGGGAGTAGTACAGATACGCAGTATTTT	TRBJ2-3	TRBD2	TRBV30	many
CASSLGTGSDTQYF	TGTGCCAGCAGCTTAGGAACAGGGTCGGATACGCAGTATTTT	TRBJ2-3	.	TRBV7-3	.
CAISVTGNEQYF	TGTGCCATCAGTGTAACAGGGAACGAGCAGTACTTC	TRBJ2-7	.	TRBV10-3	.
CASSPGVKTAEQYF	TGTGCCAGCAGTCCCGGGGTAAAAACGGCCGAGCAGTACTTC	TRBJ2-7	.	TRBV6-2/TRBV6-3	.
CASSLSTPFLNTGELFF	TGTGCCAGCAGTTTATCGACCCCCTTCTTGAACACCGGGGAGCTGTTTTTT	TRBJ2-2	.	TRBV27	few
CASRPPPTETRYF	TGTGCCAGCAGGCCCCCCCCCACAGAGACGCGGTATTTT	TRBJ2-3	.	TRBV9	once
CASSPSAGGETQYF	TGTGCCAGCAGCCCATCCGCAGGGGGAGAGACCCAGTACTTC	TRBJ2-5	TRBD1	TRBV7-9	.
CASSLGASGTTDTQYF	TGTGCCAGCAGCTTAGGGGCTAGCGGAACCACAGATACGCAGTATTTT	TRBJ2-3	TRBD2	TRBV7-6	many
CASSQDKGDRGRKNTEAFF	TGCGCCAGCAGCCAAGATAAGGGGGACAGGGGGCGGAAGAACACTGAAGCTTTCTTT	TRBJ1-1	TRBD1	TRBV4-3	many
CASSGRGEGWKKLFF	TGTGCCAGCAGTGGCAGGGGAGAGGGATGGAAAAAACTGTTTTTT	TRBJ1-4	.	TRBV2	.